This T cell receptor (beta chain) comes out of a study of OX40 agonist ivuxolimab in advanced cancers. Study as a whole: It was ivuxolimab, an agonistic anti-OX40 (CD134) antibody, that patients were treated with. Patients were under 90% male with ages about 20 to 79, mean about 54. Every 2 weeks, patients got intravenous ivuxolimab at one of six dose levels (0.01-10 mg/kg).

The protocol was immunoSEQ multiplex PCR, while the TCRdb copy is restricted to in-frame clones and leaves out a portion. The sample records tens of thousands of clones, around nine tenths being singletons. Study-wide results and caveats: The CD4+ and CD8+ T cells in the blood had expanded clonally by week 6 at 0.1 to 3.0 mg/kg.

CDR1 and CDR2 from the germline V gene are SQVTM and ANQGSEA. V was shortened by 0 bases and J by 2 bases, with 10 bases between the two germline ends. The CDR3 spans 14 residues. Points on this clone: Antigen: not known.

The sample here was CD4+ or CD8+ T cells sorted from blood, taken in a trial of the OX40 agonist ivuxolimab. The TCR originated in an adult with an advanced solid tumor such as melanoma, head and neck, liver or kidney cancer. This sequence joins TRBV29-1 and TRBJ2-5, with no clear D. The CDR3 spells CSVEEGDIQETQYF. The CDR3 region has the DNA TGCAGCGTTGAAGAGGGCGACATACAAGAGACCCAGTACTTC.